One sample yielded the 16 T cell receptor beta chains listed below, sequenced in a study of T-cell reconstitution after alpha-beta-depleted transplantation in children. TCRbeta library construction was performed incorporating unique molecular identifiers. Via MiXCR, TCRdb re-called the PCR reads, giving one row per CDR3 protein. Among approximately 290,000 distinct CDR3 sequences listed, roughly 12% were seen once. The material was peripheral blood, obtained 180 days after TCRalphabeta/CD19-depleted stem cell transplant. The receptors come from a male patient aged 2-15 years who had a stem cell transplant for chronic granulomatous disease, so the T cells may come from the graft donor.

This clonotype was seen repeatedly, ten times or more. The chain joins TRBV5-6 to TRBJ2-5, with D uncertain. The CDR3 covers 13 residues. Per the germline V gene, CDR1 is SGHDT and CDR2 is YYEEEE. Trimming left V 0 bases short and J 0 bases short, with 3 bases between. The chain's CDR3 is CASSLVDQETQYF. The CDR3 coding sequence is TGTGCCAGCAGCTTGGTAGACCAAGAGACCCAGTACTTC. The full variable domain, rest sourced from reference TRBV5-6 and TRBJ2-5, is DAGVTQSPTHLIKTRGQQVTLRCSPKSGHDTVSWYQQALGQGPQFIFQYYEEEERQRGNFPDRFSGHQFPNYSSELNVNALLLGDSALYLCASSLVDQETQYFGPGTRLLVL.

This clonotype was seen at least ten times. Written as DNA, the CDR3 is TGTGCCAGCAGTTACTCTTCCATAGCGGGAGCTTACGAGCAGTACTTC. Translation gives CASSYSSIAGAYEQYF. The chain recombines TRBV6-5 with TRBJ2-7, with TRBD2 matching over 9 bases. The CDR3 is made up of 16 amino acids. V lost 0 bases, J lost 4 bases, and 7 bases stayed unmatched. Germline CDR1 reads MNHEY; CDR2 reads SVGAGI.

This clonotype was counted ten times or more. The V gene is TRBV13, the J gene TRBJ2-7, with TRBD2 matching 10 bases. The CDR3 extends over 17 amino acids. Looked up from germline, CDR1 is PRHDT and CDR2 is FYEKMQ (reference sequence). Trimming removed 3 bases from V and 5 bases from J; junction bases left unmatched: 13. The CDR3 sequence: CASSFEGAGGPVDEQYF. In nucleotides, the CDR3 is TGTGCCAGCAGCTTTGAAGGAGCGGGGGGGCCTGTCGACGAGCAGTACTTC.

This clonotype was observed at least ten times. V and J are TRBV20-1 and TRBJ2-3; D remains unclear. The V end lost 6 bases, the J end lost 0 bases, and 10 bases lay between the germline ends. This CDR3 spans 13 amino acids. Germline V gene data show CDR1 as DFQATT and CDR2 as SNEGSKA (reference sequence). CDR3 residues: CSADPKSTDTQYF. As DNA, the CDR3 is TGCAGTGCCGACCCTAAAAGCACAGATACGCAGTATTTT.

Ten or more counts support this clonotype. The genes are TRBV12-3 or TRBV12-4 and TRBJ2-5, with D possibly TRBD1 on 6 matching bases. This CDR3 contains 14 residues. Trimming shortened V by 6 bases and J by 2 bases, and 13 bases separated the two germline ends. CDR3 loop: CASRLEGQQETQYF. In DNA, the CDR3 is TGTGCCAGCAGGCTCGAGGGACAACAAGAGACCCAGTACTTC.

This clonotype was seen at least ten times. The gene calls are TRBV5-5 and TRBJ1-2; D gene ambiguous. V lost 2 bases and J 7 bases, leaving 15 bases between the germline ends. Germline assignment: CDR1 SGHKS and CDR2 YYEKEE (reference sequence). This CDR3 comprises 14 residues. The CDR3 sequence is CASSFIREDSGYTF. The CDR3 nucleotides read TGTGCCAGCAGCTTTATAAGAGAGGATAGTGGCTACACCTTC.

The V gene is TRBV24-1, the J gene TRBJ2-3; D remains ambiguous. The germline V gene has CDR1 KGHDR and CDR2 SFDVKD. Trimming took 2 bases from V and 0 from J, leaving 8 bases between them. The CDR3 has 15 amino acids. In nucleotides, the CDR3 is TGTGCCACCAGTGATTCCTCTTCCAGCACAGATACGCAGTATTTT. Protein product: CATSDSSSSTDTQYF.

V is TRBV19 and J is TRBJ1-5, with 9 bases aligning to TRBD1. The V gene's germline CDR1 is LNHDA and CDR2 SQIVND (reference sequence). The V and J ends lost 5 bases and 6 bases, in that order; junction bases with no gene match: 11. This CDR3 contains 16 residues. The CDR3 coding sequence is TGTGCCAGTAGTGGCCCGGGACAGGGATACCGTCAGCCCCAGCATTTT. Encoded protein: CASSGPGQGYRQPQHF.

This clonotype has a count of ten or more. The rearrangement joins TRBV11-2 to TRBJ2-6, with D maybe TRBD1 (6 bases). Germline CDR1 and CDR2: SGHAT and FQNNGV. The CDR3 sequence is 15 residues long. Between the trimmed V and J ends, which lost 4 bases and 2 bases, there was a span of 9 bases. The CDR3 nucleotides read TGTGCCAGCAGCTCAGGGGTTACTGGGGCCAACGTCCTGACTTTC. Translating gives CASSSGVTGANVLTF.

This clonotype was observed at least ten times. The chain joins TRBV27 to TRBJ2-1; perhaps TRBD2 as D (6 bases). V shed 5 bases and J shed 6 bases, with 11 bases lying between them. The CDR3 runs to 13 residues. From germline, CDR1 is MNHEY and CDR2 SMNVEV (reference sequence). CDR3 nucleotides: TGTGCCAGCAGTGATAAGGGAGGCAATGAGCAGTTCTTC. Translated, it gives CASSDKGGNEQFF.

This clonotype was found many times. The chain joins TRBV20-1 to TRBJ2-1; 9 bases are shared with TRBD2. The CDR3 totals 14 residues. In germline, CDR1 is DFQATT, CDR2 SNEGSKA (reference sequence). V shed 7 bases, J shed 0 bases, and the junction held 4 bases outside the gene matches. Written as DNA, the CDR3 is TGCAGTGGAGAGCGGGAGGCCTCCTACAATGAGCAGTTCTTC. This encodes CSGEREASYNEQFF.

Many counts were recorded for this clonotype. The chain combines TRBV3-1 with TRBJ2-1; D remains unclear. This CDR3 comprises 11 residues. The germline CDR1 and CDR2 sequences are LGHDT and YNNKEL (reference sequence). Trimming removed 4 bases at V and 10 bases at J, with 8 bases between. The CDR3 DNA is TGTGCCAGCAGCCGACCATACGAGCAGTTCTTC. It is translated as CASSRPYEQFF.

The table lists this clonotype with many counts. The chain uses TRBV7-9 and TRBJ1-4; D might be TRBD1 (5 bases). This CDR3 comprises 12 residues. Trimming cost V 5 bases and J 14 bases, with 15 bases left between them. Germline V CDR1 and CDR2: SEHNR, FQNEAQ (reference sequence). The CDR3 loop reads CASSIIRGMLFF. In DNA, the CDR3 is TGTGCCAGCAGCATTATACGGGGGATGCTGTTTTTT.

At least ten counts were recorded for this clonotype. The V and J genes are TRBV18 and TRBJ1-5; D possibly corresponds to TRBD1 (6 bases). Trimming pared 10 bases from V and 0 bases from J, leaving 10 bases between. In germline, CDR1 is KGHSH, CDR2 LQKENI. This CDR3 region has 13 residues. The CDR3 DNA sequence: TGTGCCACGCGACAGGATAGCAATCAGCCCCAGCATTTT. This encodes CATRQDSNQPQHF.

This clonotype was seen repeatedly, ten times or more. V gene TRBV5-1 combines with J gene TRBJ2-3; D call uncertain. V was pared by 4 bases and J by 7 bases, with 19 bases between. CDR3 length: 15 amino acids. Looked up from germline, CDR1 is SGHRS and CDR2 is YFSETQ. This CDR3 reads CASSPDGIKENTQYF. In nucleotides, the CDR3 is TGCGCCAGCAGCCCCGACGGCATTAAGGAAAATACGCAGTATTTT.

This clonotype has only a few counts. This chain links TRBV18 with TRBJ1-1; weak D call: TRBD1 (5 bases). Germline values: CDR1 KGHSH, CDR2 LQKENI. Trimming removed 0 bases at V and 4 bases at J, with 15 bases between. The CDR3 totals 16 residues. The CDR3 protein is CASSPPGVQRGTEAFF. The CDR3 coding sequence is TGTGCCAGCTCACCACCAGGAGTCCAGAGGGGCACTGAAGCTTTCTTT.